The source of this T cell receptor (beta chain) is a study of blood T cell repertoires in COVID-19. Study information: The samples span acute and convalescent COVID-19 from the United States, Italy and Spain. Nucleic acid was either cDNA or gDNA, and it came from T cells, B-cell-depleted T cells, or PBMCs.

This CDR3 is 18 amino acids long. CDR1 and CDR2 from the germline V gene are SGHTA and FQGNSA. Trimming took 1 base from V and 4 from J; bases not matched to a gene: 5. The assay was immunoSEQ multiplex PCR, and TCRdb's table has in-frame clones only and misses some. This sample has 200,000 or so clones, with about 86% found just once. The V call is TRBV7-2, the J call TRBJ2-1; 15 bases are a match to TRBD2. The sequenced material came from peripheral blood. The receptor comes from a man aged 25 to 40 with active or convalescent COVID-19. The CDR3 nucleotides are TGTGCCAGCAGCTTAGGAGGGACTAGCGGGGGGAGGTACAATGAGCAGTTCTTC. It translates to CASSLGGTSGGRYNEQFF. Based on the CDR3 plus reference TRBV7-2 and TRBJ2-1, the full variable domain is GAGVSQSPSNKVTEKGKDVELRCDPISGHTALYWYRQSLGQGLEFLIYFQGNSAPDKSGLPSDRFSAERTGGSVSTLTIQRTQQEDSAVYLCASSLGGTSGGRYNEQFFGPGTRLTVL.